The 14 T cell receptor beta chains given below trace back to one sample, sequenced in a study of blood T cell repertoires in COVID-19. Profiling relied on immunoSEQ multiplex PCR, and the TCRdb table lists in-frame clones only, not all of them. The sample has nearly 200,000 clones, over 80% seen once. The sequenced sample consisted of peripheral blood. The receptors were gathered from a man in his sixties with COVID-19, enrolled during active disease.

This chain joins TRBV3-1 (or the pseudogene TRBV3-2) and TRBJ1-5; 7 bases agree with TRBD1. The CDR3 runs 14 residues. With 5 bases clipped from V and 6 bases from J, the junction kept 7 bases outside the gene matches. Germline CDR1 reads LGHDT; CDR2 reads YNNKEL (reference sequence). Here the CDR3 reads CASSSGQVFQPQHF. CDR3 sequence (DNA): TGTGCCAGCAGCTCCGGACAGGTCTTTCAGCCCCAGCATTTT.

The gene calls are TRBV7-9 and TRBJ1-1, with TRBD1 matching 9 bases. The CDR3 spans 16 residues. V trimming: 4 bases; J trimming: 7 bases; junction bases outside the gene matches: 13. Germline lookup yields CDR1 SEHNR and CDR2 FQNEAQ (reference sequence). The CDR3 reads CASSSSGGTGGIEAFF. Here the CDR3 DNA reads TGTGCCAGCAGCTCCAGCGGGGGTACAGGGGGCATTGAAGCTTTCTTT.

This clone appeared a few times. The CDR3 protein is CASSYLRGVNEKLFF. The CDR3 bases are TGTGCCAGCAGCTACCTCAGGGGGGTTAATGAAAAACTGTTTTTT. The chain is built from TRBV2 and TRBJ1-4; 7 nucleotides align to TRBD1. This CDR3 spans 15 amino acids. Germline loops: CDR1 SNHLY, CDR2 FYNNEI. Trimming removed 6 bases from V and 4 bases from J; junction bases left unmatched: 8.

The CDR3 reads CASTLTGVYSNQPQHF. As DNA, the CDR3 is TGTGCCAGTACCTTGACAGGGGTTTATAGCAATCAGCCCCAGCATTTT. The gene calls are TRBV19 and TRBJ1-5, with 8 positions matching TRBD1. J lost 0 bases, V lost 7 bases, and 8 bases had no gene match. In germline, CDR1 is LNHDA, CDR2 SQIVND (reference sequence). The CDR3 spans 16 residues.

This clone came up once. The chain is built from TRBV21-1 and TRBJ1-5; no DNA check was done on the table's D call, TRBD1. TRBV21-1 is annotated as a pseudogene. This CDR3 has 14 residues. The CDR3 loop reads CASSPGHRGRPQHF. CDR3 nucleotides: TGTGCCAGCAGCCCGGGGCACAGGGGAAGGCCCCAGCATTTT.

The V and J genes are TRBV7-8 and TRBJ2-2, with D perhaps TRBD2 (7 bases). The CDR3 covers 15 residues. The V end lost 1 base, the J end lost 6 bases, and 12 bases lay between the germline ends. In germline, CDR1 is SGHVS, CDR2 FQNEAQ. DNA of the CDR3: TGTGCCAGCAGCTTAGTATCCGGGGGGCCCGGGGAGCTGTTTTTT. Translated: CASSLVSGGPGELFF.

The CDR3 sequence is CSYGTGSTTDTQYF. The CDR3 DNA follows: TGCAGCTACGGGACAGGGTCGACCACAGATACGCAGTATTTT. The chain is built from TRBV29-1 and TRBJ2-3; 9 positions match TRBD1. Germline-derived CDR1 and CDR2 are SQVTM and ANQGSEA. This CDR3 spans 14 amino acids. J lost 2 bases, V lost 8 bases, and 8 bases had no gene match.

DNA of the CDR3: TGTGCCAGCAGTTGGGGGACTAGCGGGAACAATGAGCAGTTCTTC. Translated, it gives CASSWGTSGNNEQFF. The V and J genes are TRBV28 and TRBJ2-1; TRBD2 agrees at 13 bases. The J segment lost 5 bases and the V segment lost 4 bases, leaving 2 bases of the junction unmatched. CDR1 MDHEN and CDR2 SYDVKM come from the germline V gene. This CDR3 spans 15 amino acids.

The rearrangement links TRBV28 to TRBJ1-2, with D uncertain. The CDR3 has 13 amino acids. Trimming left V 6 bases short and J 6 bases short, with 14 bases between. Germline V gene sequence: CDR1 MDHEN, CDR2 SYDVKM. CDR3 residues: CASSYLLRNGYTF. The CDR3 region has the DNA TGTGCCAGCAGCTACCTGTTGAGGAATGGCTACACCTTC.

The V call is TRBV5-1, the J call TRBJ2-7, with 11 bases fitting TRBD2. CDR1 is SGHRS and CDR2 is YFSETQ in the germline V gene. This CDR3 has 13 residues. V shed 5 bases and J 6 bases; nucleotides not matched to a gene: 4. For the CDR3, the DNA is TGCGCCAGCAGTAGCGGGAGGGCCGGCGAGCAGTACTTC. Translation gives CASSSGRAGEQYF.

This clone appeared a few times. The chain recombines TRBV30 with TRBJ1-2; a possible D gene is TRBD1 (5 bases). Trimming shortened V by 1 base and J by 4 bases, and 7 bases separated the two germline ends. Germline-derived CDR1 and CDR2 are GTSNPN and SVGIG (reference sequence). The CDR3 has 12 residues. The CDR3: CAWSGGVYGYTF. CDR3 DNA: TGTGCCTGGAGTGGGGGGGTCTATGGCTACACCTTC.

V is TRBV7-3 and J is TRBJ2-1; D perhaps matches TRBD2 (6 bases). Germline loops: CDR1 SGHTA, CDR2 FQGTGA. V was shortened by 3 bases and J by 0 bases, with 9 bases between the two germline ends. The CDR3 spans 15 residues. The CDR3 DNA reads as TGTGCCAGCAGCTTTTACGGGAGCTCCTACAATGAGCAGTTCTTC. Translated: CASSFYGSSYNEQFF.

This chain connects TRBV10-3 to TRBJ2-7; 8 bases match TRBD1. The CDR3 sequence is 13 residues long. CDR1 and CDR2 from the germline V gene are ENHRY and SYGVKD. After removal of 6 bases from V and 4 bases from J, the junction contained 5 bases not matched to a gene. CDR3 bases: TGTGCCATCAGGGACGACAGGGGTTACGAGCAGTACTTC. The encoded protein is CAIRDDRGYEQYF.

The chain carries TRBV27 and TRBJ2-1, with 14 bases matching TRBD2. V shed 2 bases and J 7 bases; nucleotides not matched to a gene: 4. Germline values: CDR1 MNHEY, CDR2 SMNVEV (reference sequence). The CDR3 totals 16 residues. CDR3: CASSLTGTSGSNEQFF. DNA of the CDR3: TGTGCCAGCAGTTTAACCGGGACTAGCGGGAGTAATGAGCAGTTCTTC.